The clone carrying this T cell receptor beta chain was counted a single time. The germline gives CDR1 MDHEN, CDR2 SYDVKM. The germline V and J ends were trimmed by 3 bases and 2 bases, with 16 bases remaining between them. CDR3 length equals 16 residues. Partitioning of CD4+ cells yielded a CD45RA+ naive subset and a CD45RA-negative memory subset. The data derive from a study of shared clonotypes between healthy human individuals. For the study at large: For every donor, three CD4 naive, three CD4 memory, two CD8 naive and one CD8 memory plates were used.

Original data processing: Owing to the provision of junction-only sequences devoid of quality scores by immunoSEQ, filtering differed. This table comes from immunoSEQ multiplex PCR, and its TCRdb copy is limited to in-frame clones, with some not included. V, J and clone size are taken as reported in that table, and D and trimming were inferred from the DNA itself. The data show about 980,000 clones, approximately 76% seen once. The sequenced sample was memory CD4+ T cells sorted from blood. Noted subset: CD45RA-negative fraction. The receptor was isolated from a man aged 18 to 30 in good health. The genes are TRBV28 and TRBJ1-1; D possibly corresponds to TRBD1 (6 bases). The CDR3 nucleotides read TGTGCCAGCAGTTTCCCGACGGGGGGGGCTAACACTGAAGCTTTCTTT. It is translated as CASSFPTGGANTEAFF.